This T cell receptor (beta chain) was sequenced for a study of control samples from healthy donors and cancer patients. The CDR3 spans 16 residues. With 2 bases removed from V and 3 bases from J, the gap between germline ends came to 14 bases. Germline CDR1 reads MDHEN; CDR2 reads SYDVKM. Libraries were prepared by immunoSEQ multiplex PCR; TCRdb keeps only in-frame clonotypes and omits some of them. The profile shows around 29,000 clones, roughly 85% of them singletons. The TCR comes from a man aged 55 to 70 with head and neck cancer. The gene calls are TRBV28 and TRBJ1-5; unclear D gene. Sequences were obtained from PBMCs. The chain's CDR3 is CASSLTELDNNQPQHF. CDR3 DNA: TGTGCCAGCAGTTTAACCGAATTAGACAACAATCAGCCCCAGCATTTT.